These 27 T cell receptor beta chains share one sample of origin, sequenced in a study of technical replicates of blood from several donors. Here immunoSEQ multiplex PCR was the method, and the copy in TCRdb shows in-frame clones only, minus some. Seen here are approximately 76,000 clones, over 75% observed once, and the top ten hold 0.2% to 0.3%. Sequencing was carried out using T cells isolated from PBMCs. These TCRs come from a human donor in good health.

V is TRBV19 and J is TRBJ1-1, with 10 bases that match TRBD1. The V gene end was trimmed by 3 bases and the J gene end by 3 bases; junction bases not matched to a gene: 7. This CDR3 region has 16 residues. The V gene's germline CDR1 is LNHDA and CDR2 SQIVND (reference sequence). CDR3 loop: CASSIFGTGAYTEAFF. CDR3 coding DNA: TGTGCCAGTAGTATTTTCGGGACAGGGGCGTACACTGAAGCTTTCTTT.

This clone was observed a handful of times. The chain uses TRBV11-1 and TRBJ1-1; D gene ambiguous. V was shortened by 1 base and J by 4 bases, with 13 bases between the two germline ends. The CDR3 is 15 amino acids. Germline-derived CDR1 and CDR2 are SGHAT and FQDESV (reference sequence). CDR3 residues: CASSLEGAVGTEAFF. The DNA for the CDR3 is TGTGCCAGCAGCTTAGAAGGAGCGGTTGGCACTGAAGCTTTCTTT.

This clone was seen only a few times. CDR3 bases: TGTGCCAGCAGTTACTCGGAATATGGAGGACGGACTGAAGCTTTCTTT. It is translated as CASSYSEYGGRTEAFF. The chain has TRBV6-5 and TRBJ1-1; no firm D call. This CDR3 comprises 16 residues. Germline CDR1 and CDR2: MNHEY and SVGAGI. Trimming shortened V by 0 bases and J by 5 bases, and 16 bases separated the two germline ends.

This rearrangement joins TRBV5-1 to TRBJ1-4; the match to TRBD1 covers 8 bases. The CDR3 extends over 13 amino acids. With V trimmed by 5 bases and J by 6 bases, 3 bases remained unmatched. From germline, CDR1 is SGHRS and CDR2 YFSETQ. The CDR3 DNA follows: TGCGCCAGCAGACCGGACAGGGATGAAAAACTGTTTTTT. Translating gives CASRPDRDEKLFF.

J is TRBJ2-5 and V is TRBV5-8, with 9 bases that match TRBD1. This CDR3 has 16 residues. The trim removed 1 base at V and 4 bases at J, leaving 8 bases unmatched. Germline V gives CDR1 SGHTS, CDR2 YDEGEE. CDR3 residues: CASSLLAGQGRETQYF. CDR3 DNA sequence: TGTGCCAGCAGCTTGTTGGCGGGACAGGGTCGAGAGACCCAGTACTTC.

The J gene is TRBJ1-2, the V gene TRBV7-2; D may be TRBD1 (5 bases). With 2 bases removed from V and 1 base from J, the gap between germline ends came to 11 bases. The CDR3 is made up of 15 amino acids. From germline, CDR1 is SGHTA and CDR2 FQGNSA. CDR3 sequence: CASSLFGGGNYGYTF. CDR3 DNA sequence: TGTGCCAGCAGCTTATTTGGGGGGGGTAACTATGGCTACACCTTC.

This rearrangement joins TRBV30 to TRBJ2-2; D may be TRBD2 (5 bases). V was trimmed by 0 bases and J by 0 bases, leaving 11 bases between them. The CDR3 extends over 16 amino acids. Germline CDR1 is GTSNPN and CDR2 is SVGIG (reference sequence). This CDR3 reads CAWSVNAEANTGELFF. In DNA form, the CDR3 reads TGTGCCTGGAGTGTAAATGCGGAGGCGAACACCGGGGAGCTGTTTTTT. The full variable domain, with the rest looked up from reference TRBV30 and TRBJ2-2, is SQTIHQWPATLVQPVGSPLSLECTVEGTSNPNLYWYRQAAGRGLQLLFYSVGIGQISSEVPQNLSASRPQDRQFILSSKKLLLSDSGFYLCAWSVNAEANTGELFFGEGSRLTVL.

V is TRBV15 and J is TRBJ2-7; 9 nucleotides align to TRBD1. Trimming at V came to 0 bases and at J to 0 bases, leaving 3 bases not matched to a gene. The CDR3 covers 16 residues. Germline V gives CDR1 LNHNV, CDR2 YYDKDF (reference sequence). The CDR3 spells CATSRDRQGGSYEQYF. CDR3 bases: TGTGCCACCAGCAGAGATAGACAGGGGGGCTCCTACGAGCAGTACTTC. Using reference TRBV15 and TRBJ2-7 for the parts outside the CDR3, the full variable domain is DAMVIQNPRYQVTQFGKPVTLSCSQTLNHNVMYWYQQKSSQAPKLLFHYYDKDFNNEADTPDNFQSRRPNTSFCFLDIRSPGLGDTAMYLCATSRDRQGGSYEQYFGPGTRLTVT.

The chain employs TRBV5-1 and TRBJ1-1, with 8 bases fitting TRBD1. V dropped 4 bases and J dropped 1; count of bases not matched to a gene: 3. Germline lookup yields CDR1 SGHRS and CDR2 YFSETQ. The CDR3 is 14 residues long. Written as DNA, the CDR3 is TGCGCCAGCAGCGAAGACAGGGGGAACACTGAAGCTTTCTTT. Its translation is CASSEDRGNTEAFF.

The V gene is TRBV28, the J gene TRBJ1-5; 11 nucleotides align to TRBD1. The CDR3 is 14 amino acids. V lost 5 bases to trimming and J lost 11 bases; unmatched junction nucleotides: 8. Germline lookup yields CDR1 MDHEN and CDR2 SYDVKM. CDR3 DNA sequence: TGTGCCAGCAGTCCGGGACAGGGGGTAAACGCCCAGCATTTT. Translating gives CASSPGQGVNAQHF.

This chain links TRBV6-5 with TRBJ1-2; a weak D match, TRBD1 (6 bases). Germline values: CDR1 MNHEY, CDR2 SVGAGI. This CDR3 has 15 amino acids. Deletions cut 3 bases from V and 4 bases from J, with 15 bases between. CDR3 coding DNA: TGTGCCAGCAGTTATTACAGGGTTCAGGGCTATGGCTACACCTTC. Translated: CASSYYRVQGYGYTF.

V gene TRBV15 combines with J gene TRBJ1-5; no clear D. Germline-derived CDR1 and CDR2 are LNHNV and YYDKDF (reference sequence). CDR3 length: 12 residues. V gave up 0 bases and J gave up 6 bases, with 3 bases separating them. The CDR3 nucleotides read TGTGCCACCAGCAGAGATCGTCAGCCCCAGCATTTT. Residues: CATSRDRQPQHF.

The V gene is TRBV13, the J gene TRBJ2-7; 7 nucleotides align to TRBD1. The CDR3 consists of 12 residues. J was trimmed by 2 bases and V by 5 bases; bases with no gene match: 0. Germline assignment: CDR1 PRHDT and CDR2 FYEKMQ (reference sequence). Written as DNA, the CDR3 is TGTGCCAGCAGCGGGACAGCCTACGAGCAGTACTTC. It translates to CASSGTAYEQYF.

This sequence joins TRBV28 and TRBJ2-1; TRBD1 is a possible D gene (6 bases). This CDR3 comprises 16 residues. V dropped 3 bases and J dropped 1 base, with 13 bases sitting between them. Germline lookup yields CDR1 MDHEN and CDR2 SYDVKM. This CDR3 reads CASSLSGGWSYNEQFF. Written as DNA, the CDR3 is TGTGCCAGCAGTTTGAGTGGGGGCTGGTCCTACAATGAGCAGTTCTTC.

The rearrangement links TRBV5-1 to TRBJ2-7; 11 positions match TRBD2. In germline, CDR1 is SGHRS, CDR2 YFSETQ. CDR3 length: 18 amino acids. V lost 0 bases and J lost 5; bases outside the gene matches: 13. CDR3 sequence (DNA): TGCGCCAGCAGCTTGGCGGGGCTAGCGGGAGGCCTTTCCCACGAGCAGTACTTC. Its translation: CASSLAGLAGGLSHEQYF.

This clone was detected once. V is TRBV2 and J is TRBJ2-7; 7 nucleotides align to TRBD1. V was pared by 6 bases and J by 0 bases, with 8 bases of the junction left unmatched. The germline V gene has CDR1 SNHLY and CDR2 FYNNEI. The CDR3 contains 15 residues. The CDR3 DNA follows: TGTGCCAGCAGGGCCATGGGGACAGCCTCCTACGAGCAGTACTTC. It encodes CASRAMGTASYEQYF.

Note on this clone: This sample includes further DNA sequences coding for the same CDR3. The V and J genes are TRBV2 and TRBJ2-7, with D uncertain. CDR1 and CDR2 from the germline V gene are SNHLY and FYNNEI. Trimming took off 4 bases at V and 4 bases at J, with 5 bases between the two ends. The CDR3 totals 11 residues. CDR3 DNA: TGTGCCAGCAGTGCCGGTTACGAGCAGTACTTC. It encodes CASSAGYEQYF.

The chain joins TRBV11-2 to TRBJ1-1; TRBD1 is a possible D gene (6 bases). V was clipped by 0 bases and J by 0 bases, with 14 bases between them. The CDR3 contains 17 residues. Looked up from germline, CDR1 is SGHAT and CDR2 is FQNNGV. The CDR3 protein is CASSLDLTGTMNTEAFF. The CDR3 bases are TGTGCCAGCAGCTTAGATCTCACAGGGACCATGAACACTGAAGCTTTCTTT.

The J gene is TRBJ2-3, the V gene TRBV6-1, with 11 bases that match TRBD2. V shed 8 bases, J shed 4 bases, and the junction held 5 bases outside the gene matches. The CDR3 has 14 amino acids. CDR1 and CDR2 from the germline V gene are MNHNS and SASEGT. CDR3 DNA sequence: TGTGCCAGCCGTACTAGCGGGAGCGCAGATACGCAGTATTTT. Protein: CASRTSGSADTQYF.

The chain links TRBV11-1 to TRBJ2-7; the D gene is possibly TRBD1 (6 bases). The CDR3 spans 14 residues. The germline gives CDR1 SGHAT, CDR2 FQDESV (reference sequence). Trimming cost V 5 bases and J 2 bases, with 13 bases left between them. The CDR3 protein is CASSPHREAYEQYF. The CDR3 DNA sequence: TGTGCCAGCAGCCCTCACAGGGAAGCCTACGAGCAGTACTTC.

J is TRBJ1-5 and V is TRBV15; D perhaps matches TRBD1 (5 bases). V gave up 1 base and J gave up 7 bases, with 14 bases separating them. The germline CDR1 and CDR2 sequences are LNHNV and YYDKDF (reference sequence). This CDR3 spans 15 amino acids. CDR3 loop: CATSRVAGFSQPQHF. The CDR3 DNA sequence: TGTGCCACCAGCAGAGTGGCAGGGTTCAGCCAGCCCCAGCATTTT.

The chain is built from TRBV19 and TRBJ1-1, with D uncertain. Germline CDR1 and CDR2: LNHDA and SQIVND (reference sequence). The germline V and J ends were trimmed by 1 base and 2 bases, with 8 bases remaining between them. The CDR3 sequence is 14 residues long. CDR3 nucleotides: TGTGCCAGTAGTATAGGGGCAGTTAACACTGAAGCTTTCTTT. Translated, it gives CASSIGAVNTEAFF.

The J gene is TRBJ2-2, the V gene TRBV6-6; weak D call: TRBD2 (7 bases). Trimming removed 5 bases from V and 5 bases from J, with 18 bases in between. CDR1 MNHNY and CDR2 SVGAGI come from the germline V gene (reference sequence). The CDR3 extends over 16 amino acids. CDR3 residues: CASSPLGGVLTGELFF. CDR3 bases: TGTGCCAGCAGTCCCCTAGGGGGGGTCTTAACCGGGGAGCTGTTTTTT.

The rearrangement links TRBV4-1 to TRBJ2-3; the D gene is possibly TRBD1 (6 bases). V was clipped by 3 bases and J by 2 bases, with 15 bases between them. This CDR3 comprises 16 residues. Germline V lookup: CDR1 MGHRA, CDR2 YSYEKL. The CDR3 DNA is TGCGCCAGCAGCCACGGCAGAGACAGGACCACAGATACGCAGTATTTT. Its protein is CASSHGRDRTTDTQYF.

J is TRBJ1-5 and V is TRBV27, with no clear D. The germline V gene encodes CDR1 MNHEY and CDR2 SMNVEV (reference sequence). The CDR3 totals 13 residues. Trimming shortened V by 7 bases and J by 7 bases, and 14 bases separated the two germline ends. The CDR3 DNA reads TGTGCCAGCACCCCAGTCTACGGGCAGCCCCAGCATTTT. This sequence encodes CASTPVYGQPQHF.

This rearrangement joins TRBV5-1 to TRBJ2-2; 7 bases fit TRBD1. CDR1 and CDR2 (germline): SGHRS, YFSETQ. Trimming took 3 bases from V and 8 from J; bases not matched to a gene: 7. The CDR3 loop spans 14 amino acids. The CDR3 region has the DNA TGCGCCAGCAGCTGGGGACAGATCTCGGGGGAGCTGTTTTTT. Its translation is CASSWGQISGELFF.

The rearrangement uses TRBV6-1 and TRBJ2-1, with 8 bases fitting TRBD2. The CDR3 is 17 residues long. Germline lookup yields CDR1 MNHNS and CDR2 SASEGT. The trim removed 0 bases at V and 5 bases at J, leaving 9 bases unmatched. The CDR3 nucleotides read TGTGCCAGCAGTGAAGCCCGGGTACTAGCGGAGAACAATGAGCAGTTCTTC. It translates to CASSEARVLAENNEQFF.